This T cell receptor beta chain was profiled in a study of blood T cell repertoires in COVID-19. Turning to the study itself: Samples came from the United States, Italy and Spain, spanning acute and convalescent COVID-19. T cells, B-cell-depleted T cells, or PBMCs supplied cDNA or gDNA.

Original methodology: Researchers report that nucleated cell counts were estimated from reference gene primer amplification. Method: immunoSEQ multiplex PCR; TCRdb's copy keeps in-frame clones and lacks some. That table is the source of V, J and clone size, and D and trimming were worked out from the DNA. The table has 90,000 to 150,000 clones, roughly three quarters seen once. CDR1 is SGHTA, CDR2 FQGNSA, per germline. The length of the CDR3 is 12 residues. Deletions cut 4 bases from V and 15 bases from J, with 16 bases between. V is TRBV7-2 and J is TRBJ1-5, with D possibly matching TRBD1 (5 bases). The clonotype comes from a human donor in a cohort sampled during active COVID-19. Source material: peripheral blood. The CDR3 here is CASSWEDKLWHF. The CDR3 DNA is TGTGCCAGCAGCTGGGAGGACAAGCTGTGGCATTTT.